This is a list of T cell receptor beta chains from one sample in a study of cytomegalovirus exposure and HLA in healthy donors. Measured with immunoSEQ multiplex PCR; TCRdb has only the in-frame clones, and not every one. The sample holds approximately 100,000 clones, 81% seen once. Material: PBMCs. The receptors were sampled from a woman in her 30s in good health and CMV-seronegative. Both conserved end residues are part of each CDR3. D genes are given only for firm matches. Clone size is shown for a subset of rows, as once, few, many or a class of expanded clone.

V gene: TRBV4-1; D gene: NA; J gene: TRBJ2-2; clone size: NA; CDR3 protein: CASSQRTTLGYTGELFF; CDR3 DNA: TGCGCCAGCAGCCAGCGTACTACCCTCGGGTACACCGGGGAGCTGTTTTTT
V gene: TRBV7-6; D gene: TRBD1; J gene: TRBJ2-2; clone size: NA; CDR3 protein: CASSLGGTGHTGELFF; CDR3 DNA: TGTGCCAGCAGCTTAGGCGGGACAGGGCACACCGGGGAGCTGTTTTTT
V gene: TRBV28; D gene: NA; J gene: TRBJ2-2; clone size: once; CDR3 protein: CAAVAGSNTGELFF; CDR3 DNA: TGTGCCGCAGTGGCAGGATCGAACACCGGGGAGCTGTTTTTT
V gene: TRBV29-1; D gene: TRBD1; J gene: TRBJ2-5; clone size: NA; CDR3 protein: CSVEYRGPGAQYF; CDR3 DNA: TGCAGCGTTGAATACAGGGGGCCTGGGGCCCAGTACTTC
V gene: TRBV5-1; D gene: NA; J gene: TRBJ2-1; clone size: NA; CDR3 protein: CASSLAGSGSYNEQFF; CDR3 DNA: TGCGCCAGCAGCTTGGCCGGGAGTGGTTCCTACAATGAGCAGTTCTTC
V gene: TRBV2; D gene: NA; J gene: TRBJ1-2; clone size: once; CDR3 protein: CASSAVNYGYTF; CDR3 DNA: TGTGCCAGCAGTGCAGTTAACTATGGCTACACCTTC
V gene: TRBV19; D gene: NA; J gene: TRBJ1-4; clone size: NA; CDR3 protein: CASSSPQGSGREKLFF; CDR3 DNA: TGTGCCAGTAGTTCCCCCCAGGGAAGTGGAAGAGAAAAACTGTTTTTT
V gene: TRBV29-1; D gene: NA; J gene: TRBJ1-1; clone size: NA; CDR3 protein: CSAGRTAANTEAFF; CDR3 DNA: TGCAGCGCAGGTCGAACGGCCGCGAACACTGAAGCTTTCTTT
V gene: TRBV4-3; D gene: TRBD1; J gene: TRBJ2-6; clone size: NA; CDR3 protein: CASSQDQGAGANVLTF; CDR3 DNA: TGCGCCAGCAGCCAAGATCAGGGGGCTGGGGCCAACGTCCTGACTTTC
V gene: TRBV7-2; D gene: TRBD2; J gene: TRBJ2-1; clone size: once; CDR3 protein: CASSLVVTSGSFEQFF; CDR3 DNA: TGTGCCAGCAGCTTAGTCGTGACTAGCGGGAGTTTTGAGCAGTTCTTC
V gene: TRBV18; D gene: NA; J gene: TRBJ2-2; clone size: NA; CDR3 protein: CASSPISGWTGELFF; CDR3 DNA: TGTGCCAGCTCACCGATATCAGGGTGGACCGGGGAGCTGTTTTTT
V gene: TRBV5-4; D gene: NA; J gene: TRBJ1-1; clone size: once; CDR3 protein: CASSLAPVPNTEAFF; CDR3 DNA: TGTGCCAGCAGCTTGGCCCCGGTACCGAACACTGAAGCTTTCTTT
V gene: TRBV11-2; D gene: NA; J gene: TRBJ1-2; clone size: NA; CDR3 protein: CASSRNLDRSRGYTF; CDR3 DNA: TGTGCCAGCAGCCGCAATCTCGACAGGTCGCGCGGCTACACCTTC
V gene: TRBV5-1; D gene: NA; J gene: TRBJ2-1; clone size: NA; CDR3 protein: CASSTDSFAYNEQFF; CDR3 DNA: TGCGCCAGCAGCACCGACTCGTTCGCCTACAATGAGCAGTTCTTC
V gene: TRBV29-1; D gene: NA; J gene: TRBJ1-1; clone size: NA; CDR3 protein: CSVAGRMNTEAFF; CDR3 DNA: TGCAGCGTGGCGGGACGGATGAACACTGAAGCTTTCTTT
V gene: TRBV18; D gene: NA; J gene: TRBJ1-5; clone size: NA; CDR3 protein: CASSLNRANQPQHF; CDR3 DNA: TGTGCCAGTTCACTTAACAGGGCCAATCAGCCCCAGCATTTT
V gene: TRBV30; D gene: NA; J gene: TRBJ2-7; clone size: NA; CDR3 protein: CAWMRVSYEQYF; CDR3 DNA: TGTGCCTGGATGCGGGTCTCCTACGAGCAGTACTTC
V gene: TRBV7-9; D gene: TRBD1; J gene: TRBJ2-6; clone size: few; CDR3 protein: CASSLSGQAIVLTF; CDR3 DNA: TGTGCCAGCAGCTTGTCTGGACAGGCAATCGTCCTGACTTTC
V gene: TRBV19; D gene: TRBD2; J gene: TRBJ2-5; clone size: NA; CDR3 protein: CASNHGGGQETQYF; CDR3 DNA: TGTGCCAGTAATCACGGGGGAGGGCAAGAGACCCAGTACTTC
V gene: TRBV11-2; D gene: NA; J gene: TRBJ1-2; clone size: NA; CDR3 protein: CASSYYRDNYGYTF; CDR3 DNA: TGTGCCAGCAGCTACTACAGGGATAACTATGGCTACACCTTC
V gene: TRBV4-1; D gene: NA; J gene: TRBJ2-2; clone size: once; CDR3 protein: CASSQVTSLAGELFF; CDR3 DNA: TGCGCCAGCAGCCAAGTGACTAGTCTGGCCGGGGAGCTGTTTTTT
V gene: TRBV9; D gene: NA; J gene: TRBJ2-1; clone size: NA; CDR3 protein: CASSLRAIDYNEQFF; CDR3 DNA: TGTGCCAGCAGCCTCAGGGCAATTGACTACAATGAGCAGTTCTTC
V gene: TRBV28; D gene: NA; J gene: TRBJ2-7; clone size: NA; CDR3 protein: CAGGAAGLYEQYF; CDR3 DNA: TGTGCCGGAGGCGCGGCGGGACTCTACGAGCAGTACTTC
V gene: TRBV6-1; D gene: NA; J gene: TRBJ1-2; clone size: NA; CDR3 protein: CASSAMLQVALYGYTF; CDR3 DNA: TGTGCCAGCAGTGCGATGCTACAGGTCGCCCTCTATGGCTACACCTTC
V gene: TRBV27; D gene: TRBD1; J gene: TRBJ1-2; clone size: NA; CDR3 protein: CASRPGTGQSGYTF; CDR3 DNA: TGTGCCAGCAGACCAGGGACAGGCCAATCGGGCTACACCTTC
V gene: TRBV29-1; D gene: NA; J gene: TRBJ2-4; clone size: NA; CDR3 protein: CSVDLRGTSSKNIQYF; CDR3 DNA: TGCAGCGTGGACCTCCGGGGGACCTCTTCCAAAAACATTCAGTACTTC
V gene: TRBV5-1; D gene: TRBD2; J gene: TRBJ2-7; clone size: NA; CDR3 protein: CASSFGRNGLAAPYEQYF; CDR3 DNA: TGCGCCAGCAGCTTTGGCAGGAACGGACTAGCAGCGCCCTACGAGCAGTACTTC
V gene: TRBV28; D gene: TRBD1; J gene: TRBJ1-4; clone size: NA; CDR3 protein: CASSRDRGPYMEKLFF; CDR3 DNA: TGTGCCAGCAGTAGGGACAGGGGTCCCTATATGGAAAAACTGTTTTTT